This TCR beta chain was captured in a study of response to subunit inactivated influenza vaccine. Study-level results: Few new T cells, the authors suggested, are recruited by each seasonal influenza vaccination.

One entry per CDR3 protein results from TCRdb running MiXCR on the RT-PCR reads. Among 450,000 to 700,000 distinct CDR3 sequences listed, about 15% were seen once. With regard to this clonotype: Its specificity is not known.

Per germline, CDR1 SGDLS and CDR2 YYNGEE. The CDR3 consists of 15 residues. V lost 4 bases, J lost 0 bases, and 11 bases lay in between. The sequences come from PBMCs from blood, collected approximately 12 days after vaccination. The gene calls are TRBV9 and TRBJ2-1; D is unresolved. This clonotype was sampled from a man aged 50 or older who received an inactivated influenza vaccine. The CDR3 here is CASSPHIGSYNEQFF. The DNA for the CDR3 is TGTGCCAGCAGCCCCCATATTGGCTCCTACAATGAGCAGTTCTTC.